The 22 T cell receptor beta chains below were found in one sample sequenced in a study of shared clonotypes between healthy human individuals. The naive CD8 fraction comprised CD45RO-negative cells positively selected for CCR7 and excluded terminally differentiated effector memory CD45RA+ cells. Sequencing was performed with immunoSEQ multiplex PCR; in TCRdb, only in-frame clones are kept and a portion is missing. Of 2 million to 2.5 million clones detected, about 95% appear once; the ten largest clones hold about 1.1%. Sequencing input: naive CD8+ T cells sorted from blood. These receptors were collected from a man aged 18 to 30 in good health.

CDR3 region: CASSSSTSHEQFF. CDR3 coding DNA: TGTGCCAGCAGCTCCTCGACTAGCCATGAGCAGTTCTTC. The chain is built from TRBV11-2 and TRBJ2-1, with 7 positions matching TRBD2. CDR1 and CDR2 (germline): SGHAT, FQNNGV. J was trimmed by 8 bases and V by 4 bases; bases with no gene match: 5. The CDR3 runs to 13 residues.

This clone was observed a single time. This rearrangement joins TRBV27 to TRBJ1-1; D is possibly TRBD1 (5 bases). Germline-derived CDR1 and CDR2 are MNHEY and SMNVEV (reference sequence). The CDR3 is 16 residues long. V was shortened by 2 bases and J by 1 base, with 14 bases between the two germline ends. CDR3 coding DNA: TGTGCCAGCAGTTTAGGAGGGGTCGCTCAGAACACTGAAGCTTTCTTT. Encoded protein: CASSLGGVAQNTEAFF.

This chain connects TRBV10-2 to TRBJ2-3; TRBD2 aligns across 7 bases. Losses at the gene ends were 4 bases for V and 1 base for J; bases not matched to a gene: 5. Germline values: CDR1 WSHSY, CDR2 SAAADI. The CDR3 is 15 residues long. CDR3 bases: TGCGCCAGCAGTGCGACACGGGAGGGCACAGATACGCAGTATTTT. Translated: CASSATREGTDTQYF.

The chain is built from TRBV19 and TRBJ2-5; a possible D gene is TRBD2 (6 bases). V dropped 5 bases and J dropped 5 bases, with 21 bases sitting between them. The germline CDR1 and CDR2 sequences are LNHDA and SQIVND (reference sequence). The CDR3 is 16 amino acids. CDR3: CASSAGTEGRGETQYF. The CDR3 DNA is TGTGCCAGTAGTGCCGGGACGGAGGGGAGAGGGGAGACCCAGTACTTC.

This chain links TRBV11-2 with TRBJ1-5; D unresolved. Germline values: CDR1 SGHAT, CDR2 FQNNGV. V shed 0 bases and J shed 0 bases, with 6 bases lying between them. The CDR3 spans 15 residues. CDR3 coding DNA: TGTGCCAGCAGCTTAGATCCCAGTAGCAATCAGCCCCAGCATTTT. This encodes CASSLDPSSNQPQHF.

This clone was detected only once. Sequence at one end of the junction differs from germline and may be a read error. V usage is TRBV6-5 and J usage is TRBJ1-6; D gene uncertain. This CDR3 spans 13 amino acids. CDR1 is MNHEY and CDR2 is SVGAGI in the germline V gene. In nucleotides, the CDR3 is TGTGCCAGCAGTTACTCGATTTATTCGGTGGTCACCTTT. Protein: CASSYSIYSVVTF.

Worth noting for this clone: Other DNA sequences in the same sample also yield this CDR3. The chain has TRBV7-6 and TRBJ2-7, with 10 nucleotides matching TRBD1. The CDR3 covers 14 residues. Germline assignment: CDR1 SGHVS and CDR2 FNYEAQ. J lost 3 bases, V lost 5 bases, and 4 bases had no gene match. CDR3 DNA: TGTGCCAGCAGCCTCGGACAGGGGGACTACGAGCAGTACTTC. The encoded protein is CASSLGQGDYEQYF.

The V call is TRBV29-1, the J call TRBJ1-4, with D possibly being TRBD1 (6 bases). Germline V lookup: CDR1 SQVTM, CDR2 ANQGSEA. The CDR3 runs to 13 residues. The ends were cut back, 4 bases at V and 5 bases at J, with 11 bases in the middle. The CDR3 region has the DNA TGCAGCGTTGCCGACAGGATGAATGAAAAACTGTTTTTT. Protein sequence: CSVADRMNEKLFF.

The chain is built from TRBV6-5 and TRBJ2-7; a possible D gene is TRBD2 (6 bases). V lost 8 bases and J 0 bases, leaving 8 bases between the germline ends. The CDR3 runs to 12 residues. The V gene's germline CDR1 is MNHEY and CDR2 SVGAGI. The CDR3 reads CASGGTSYEQYF. The CDR3 DNA sequence: TGTGCCAGCGGGGGGACCTCCTACGAGCAGTACTTC.

J is TRBJ1-2 and V is TRBV27; the D is unclear. This CDR3 has 15 amino acids. Germline loops: CDR1 MNHEY, CDR2 SMNVEV (reference sequence). Trimming took 5 bases from V and 0 from J, leaving 13 bases between them. The CDR3, as DNA: TGTGCCAGCAGTCCATCTGGGGTACCTAACTATGGCTACACCTTC. It translates to CASSPSGVPNYGYTF.

Worth noting for this clone: One end of the junction varies from germline; a read error may be responsible. This chain's CDR3 is CAIMGGDTLSNEQYF. Written as DNA, the CDR3 is TGTGCCATCATGGGTGGGGACACGCTCTCCAACGAGCAGTACTTC. The V and J genes are TRBV10-3 and TRBJ2-7; D may be TRBD1 (6 bases). The germline V gene has CDR1 ENHRY and CDR2 SYGVKD. The CDR3 runs to 15 residues.

V and J are TRBV4-3 and TRBJ2-2; TRBD2 matches at 8 bases. After removal of 0 bases from V and 5 bases from J, the junction contained 5 bases not matched to a gene. Germline assignment: CDR1 LGHNA and CDR2 YSLEER. The length of the CDR3 is 16 residues. The CDR3 sequence is CASSQEPSGYTGELFF. In DNA form, the CDR3 reads TGCGCCAGCAGCCAAGAGCCTAGCGGGTATACCGGGGAGCTGTTTTTT.

The V call is TRBV6-5, the J call TRBJ1-2; weak D call: TRBD1 (5 bases). Germline-derived CDR1 and CDR2 are MNHEY and SVGAGI. V lost 0 bases and J lost 8, with 19 bases in between. The CDR3 has 16 residues. CDR3 protein: CASSYSAGLWIEGYTF. Written as DNA, the CDR3 is TGTGCCAGCAGTTACTCTGCAGGGTTGTGGATTGAGGGCTACACCTTC.

The genes are TRBV6-1 and TRBJ1-2; possibly TRBD1 for D (5 bases). Germline V gene lookup returns CDR1 MNHNS and CDR2 SASEGT. The CDR3 runs 16 residues. Trimming took off 1 base at V and 3 bases at J, with 15 bases between the two ends. The CDR3, as DNA: TGTGCCAGCAGTGAAGTCGGCTCGGGGCTTCACTATGGCTACACCTTC. Amino acids: CASSEVGSGLHYGYTF.

The CDR3 reads CASTARGHWTDTQYF. The CDR3, as DNA: TGTGCCAGCACCGCTCGGGGGCACTGGACAGATACGCAGTATTTT. The rearrangement uses TRBV27 and TRBJ2-3, with D perhaps given as TRBD1 or TRBD2 (6 bases each). V lost 7 bases and J lost 3, with 17 bases in between. There are 15 residues in the CDR3. Germline assignment: CDR1 MNHEY and CDR2 SMNVEV (reference sequence).

This clone appeared a single time. The chain recombines TRBV2 with TRBJ2-7; 16 bases are a match to TRBD2. The CDR3 is 15 residues long. Per germline, CDR1 SNHLY and CDR2 FYNNEI. The junction had 1 base not matched to a gene; V was cut back by 6 bases and J by 2 bases. CDR3 DNA sequence: TGTGCCAGCAGCGGGACTAGCGGGGGGGCCTACGAGCAGTACTTC. Amino acid sequence: CASSGTSGGAYEQYF. Based on the CDR3 plus reference TRBV2 and TRBJ2-7, the full variable domain is EPEVTQTPSHQVTQMGQEVILRCVPISNHLYFYWYRQILGQKVEFLVSFYNNEISEKSEIFDDQFSVERPDGSNFTLKIRSTKLEDSAMYFCASSGTSGGAYEQYFGPGTRLTVT.

Of note for this clone: The same CDR3 is also encoded by other DNA sequences in this sample. The chain is built from TRBV11-2 and TRBJ2-7; D unclear. Trimming pared 5 bases from V and 3 bases from J, leaving 2 bases between. Germline CDR1 and CDR2: SGHAT and FQNNGV. CDR3 length: 10 residues. The CDR3 DNA reads TGTGCCAGCAGCGGCTACGAGCAGTACTTC. Translating gives CASSGYEQYF.

The V call is TRBV11-2, the J call TRBJ1-5; D not certain. With 5 bases removed from V and 3 bases from J, the gap between germline ends came to 5 bases. The CDR3 is 12 amino acids. The germline gives CDR1 SGHAT, CDR2 FQNNGV. The CDR3 sequence is CASSVYNQPQHF. The CDR3 coding sequence is TGTGCCAGCAGCGTCTACAATCAGCCCCAGCATTTT.

The rearrangement links TRBV4-3 to TRBJ2-2, with D unclear. V was trimmed by 0 bases and J by 2 bases, leaving 13 bases between them. The germline V gene encodes CDR1 LGHNA and CDR2 YSLEER. This CDR3 is built from 17 residues. The CDR3 is CASSQDLSGRNTGELFF. The CDR3 DNA reads as TGCGCCAGCAGCCAAGATCTTTCAGGAAGAAACACCGGGGAGCTGTTTTTT.

This clone was observed once. The V gene is TRBV27, the J gene TRBJ1-6; TRBD1 matches 7 bases. This CDR3 region has 16 residues. Germline assignment: CDR1 MNHEY and CDR2 SMNVEV (reference sequence). J lost 8 bases, V lost 4 bases, and 11 bases had no gene match. The CDR3: CASSSLYRGGHSPLHF. The CDR3 DNA sequence: TGTGCCAGCAGTTCTTTGTACAGGGGTGGGCATTCACCCCTCCACTTT.

The chain links TRBV28 to TRBJ1-5; D is undetermined. Germline V gives CDR1 MDHEN, CDR2 SYDVKM. The V end lost 3 bases, the J end lost 5 bases, and 17 bases lay between the germline ends. There are 16 residues in the CDR3. This CDR3 is CASSFQAILSHQPQHF. The CDR3 nucleotides are TGTGCCAGCAGTTTTCAGGCGATACTTTCCCATCAGCCCCAGCATTTT.

The chain joins TRBV7-9 to TRBJ1-1, with D uncertain. The CDR3 length is 13 residues. Germline V lookup: CDR1 SEHNR, CDR2 FQNEAQ (reference sequence). Between the trimmed V and J ends, which lost 1 base and 7 bases, there was a span of 10 bases. The CDR3 coding sequence is TGTGCCAGCAGCTTAGATGCGGAACTTGAAGCTTTCTTT. The encoded protein is CASSLDAELEAFF.